The clone carrying this TCR beta chain ranks as medium-sized. Its antigen is not identified. The CDR3 consists of 14 residues. V trimming: 12 bases; J trimming: 1 base; junction bases outside the gene matches: 8. Germline CDR1 is KGHDR and CDR2 is SFDVKD. The data stem from a study of T cell responses to AZD1222 COVID-19 vaccine. Study outcomes and limitations: The number of AZD1222 recipients seropositive at baseline was only 6 or 7. Repertoire sampling was restricted to post-peak T cell response timepoints.

Repertoires were generated with immunoSEQ multiplex PCR, while TCRdb's copy carries only in-frame clones and drops some. The repertoire holds approximately 90,000 clones, with roughly 90% as singletons. Sample: peripheral blood, taken 28 days after the second AZD1222 dose. This TCR derives from an adult who received the AZD1222 COVID-19 vaccine. V and J are TRBV24-1 and TRBJ1-1; 9 bases map to TRBD1. CDR3 coding DNA: TGTGCCCCTACAGGGACAGGGTGGAACACTGAAGCTTTCTTT. Translating it yields CAPTGTGWNTEAFF.